The clone carrying this T cell receptor (beta chain) was detected once. As yet, its antigen is unknown. This entry comes from a study of T cell repertoires in cytomegalovirus infection. In the study overall: CMV infection plus the matching HLA type was flagged by public TCR beta signatures. Points from the study as a whole: The study found HLA-C-restricted CMV-specific TCR beta clonotypes dominating the ex vivo response.

TCRdb called the reads again in MiXCR, with one record for every CDR3 protein. The data hold fewer than 200,000 distinct CDR3 sequences, with roughly 19% observed a single time. There are 14 residues in the CDR3. CDR1 and CDR2 from the germline V gene are MNHNY and SVGAGI (reference sequence). V lost 8 bases, J lost 6 bases, and 19 bases lay in between. The chain carries TRBV6-6 and TRBJ1-1; no reliable D call. Sequencing input: PBMCs. The TCR was taken from a human donor in good health (CMV status not recorded). Some clones in this sample may be carry-over from other donors' samples. The CDR3: CASSAAVAPPEAFF. For the CDR3, the DNA is TGTGCCAGCTCGGCGGCGGTCGCCCCCCCTGAAGCTTTCTTT.